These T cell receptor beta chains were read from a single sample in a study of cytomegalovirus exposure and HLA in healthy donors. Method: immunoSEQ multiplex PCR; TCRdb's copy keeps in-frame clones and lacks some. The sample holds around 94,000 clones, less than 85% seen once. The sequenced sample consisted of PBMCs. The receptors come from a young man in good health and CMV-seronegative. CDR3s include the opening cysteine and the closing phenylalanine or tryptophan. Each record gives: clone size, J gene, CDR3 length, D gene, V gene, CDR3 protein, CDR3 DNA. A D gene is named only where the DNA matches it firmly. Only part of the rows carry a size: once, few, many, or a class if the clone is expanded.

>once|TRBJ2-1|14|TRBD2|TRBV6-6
CASSYLAGYNEQFF
TGTGCCAGCAGTTACCTAGCGGGCTACAATGAGCAGTTCTTC
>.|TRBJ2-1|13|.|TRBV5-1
CASSLYSYNEQFF
TGCGCCAGCAGCTTATACAGCTACAATGAGCAGTTCTTC
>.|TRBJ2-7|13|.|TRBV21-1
CASSTPGYCEQYF
TGTGCCAGCAGCACTCCAGGGTACTGCGAGCAGTACTTC
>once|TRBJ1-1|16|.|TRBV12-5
CASGSNKGGANTEAFF
TGTGCTAGTGGTTCGAATAAAGGGGGGGCGAACACTGAAGCTTTCTTT
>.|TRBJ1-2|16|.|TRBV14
CASSRSDPRGNYGYTF
TGTGCCAGCAGCCGTTCCGACCCTAGGGGAAACTATGGCTACACCTTC
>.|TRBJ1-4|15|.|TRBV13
CASSLGGATNEKLFF
TGTGCCAGCAGCTTAGGGGGAGCAACTAATGAAAAACTGTTTTTT
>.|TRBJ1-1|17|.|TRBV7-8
CASSLPYYRVLNTEAFF
TGTGCCAGCAGCTTACCGTATTACAGGGTCTTGAACACTGAAGCTTTCTTT
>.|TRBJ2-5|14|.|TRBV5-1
CASSRAGEQETQYF
TGCGCCAGCAGCCGGGCAGGGGAACAAGAGACCCAGTACTTC
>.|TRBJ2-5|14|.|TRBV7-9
CASSFRGSGETQYF
TGTGCCAGCAGCTTCAGGGGCAGCGGAGAGACCCAGTACTTC
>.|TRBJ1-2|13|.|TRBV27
CASSIQSTYGYTF
TGTGCCAGCAGTATACAAAGTACCTATGGCTACACCTTC
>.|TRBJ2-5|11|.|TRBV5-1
CASSTQEAQYF
TGCGCCAGCAGCACCCAAGAGGCCCAGTACTTC
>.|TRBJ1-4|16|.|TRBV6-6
CASSYSREPTNEKLFF
TGTGCCAGCAGTTACTCGAGGGAGCCAACTAATGAAAAACTGTTTTTT
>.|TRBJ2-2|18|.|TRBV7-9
CASSPGSSGEKGTGELFF
TGTGCCAGCAGCCCCGGGTCGAGCGGAGAAAAAGGCACCGGGGAGCTGTTTTTT
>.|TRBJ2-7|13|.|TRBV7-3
CASSLGQDYEQYF
TGTGCCAGCAGCTTGGGGCAGGACTACGAGCAGTACTTC
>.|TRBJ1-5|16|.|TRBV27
CASSLHGLASNQPQHF
TGTGCCAGCAGTTTACATGGGTTAGCTAGCAATCAGCCCCAGCATTTT
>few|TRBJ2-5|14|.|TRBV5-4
CASSSGVRQETQYF
TGTGCCAGCAGCTCGGGGGTCCGGCAAGAGACCCAGTACTTC
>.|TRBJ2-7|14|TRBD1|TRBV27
CASRVGTGSYEQYF
TGTGCCAGCAGGGTCGGGACAGGGTCCTACGAGCAGTACTTC
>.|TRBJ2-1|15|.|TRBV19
CASSIGTTFYNEQFF
TGTGCCAGTAGTATAGGGACTACCTTCTACAATGAGCAGTTCTTC
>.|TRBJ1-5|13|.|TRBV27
CASSPGGNQPQHF
TGTGCCAGCAGTCCCGGAGGTAATCAGCCCCAGCATTTT
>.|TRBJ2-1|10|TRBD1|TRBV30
CAWKRDREFF
TGTGCCTGGAAAAGGGACAGGGAGTTCTTC
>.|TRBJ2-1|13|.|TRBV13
CASSLRLVVEQFF
TGTGCCAGCAGCTTACGGTTAGTGGTAGAGCAATTCTTC
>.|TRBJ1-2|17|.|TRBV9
CASSNLGGGERNYGYTF
TGTGCCAGCAGCAACCTAGGGGGGGGAGAGAGGAACTATGGCTACACCTTC
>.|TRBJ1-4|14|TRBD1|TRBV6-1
CASKLGQGGEKLFF
TGTGCCAGCAAACTAGGACAGGGTGGGGAAAAACTGTTTTTT
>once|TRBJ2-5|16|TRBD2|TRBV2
CASRGTSGRARETQYF
TGTGCCAGCAGGGGGACTAGCGGGAGGGCCCGGGAGACCCAGTACTTC
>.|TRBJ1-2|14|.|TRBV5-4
CASSLQGIYYGYTF
TGTGCCAGCAGCTTGCAGGGAATTTACTATGGCTACACCTTC
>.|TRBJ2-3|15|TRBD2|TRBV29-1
CSVERASGLLDTQYF
TGCAGCGTTGAAAGGGCTAGCGGACTTTTGGATACGCAGTATTTT